This entry lists 27 T cell receptor beta chains sequenced from one sample in a study of T cells after yellow fever vaccination. TCRdb re-called the 5' RACE reads through MiXCR, storing one row per CDR3 protein. The data hold 300,000 to 400,000 distinct CDR3 sequences, with approximately 9% observed a single time. Here the sequenced sample was PBMCs, taken on the day of the first yellow fever vaccination. All receptors derive from a man aged 18 to 29 who received the YFV17D yellow fever vaccine.

The chain employs TRBV5-1 and TRBJ2-1; possibly TRBD1 for D (6 bases). The V and J ends lost 5 bases and 0 bases respectively, with 18 bases between them. Germline values: CDR1 SGHRS, CDR2 YFSETQ. This CDR3 is 17 amino acids long. The CDR3 bases are TGCGCCAGCAGGCTTTTGACAGGCGCTAGCTCCTACAATGAGCAGTTCTTC. Translation: CASRLLTGASSYNEQFF.

This clonotype turned up a few times. V is TRBV12-3 or TRBV12-4 and J is TRBJ1-3; no clear D. V gave up 4 bases and J gave up 7 bases, with 8 bases separating them. The CDR3 spans 12 residues. As DNA, the CDR3 is TGTGCCAGCAGTTACCTCGCCAACACCATATATTTT. This gives the protein CASSYLANTIYF.

The chain links TRBV12-5 to TRBJ1-5, with D unresolved. The germline V gene has CDR1 LGHNT and CDR2 FRNRAP. The CDR3 is made up of 11 amino acids. V was trimmed by 6 bases and J by 8 bases, leaving 8 bases between them. The CDR3 here is CASGPGKPQHF. Here the CDR3 DNA reads TGTGCTAGTGGCCCCGGGAAGCCCCAGCATTTT.

In its sample, this clonotype was seen many times. V and J are TRBV12-3 or TRBV12-4 and TRBJ2-3; 10 bases fit TRBD1. The CDR3 contains 15 residues. With V trimmed by 4 bases and J by 6 bases, 7 bases remained unmatched. The CDR3, as DNA: TGTGCCAGCAGTTCGCCGGGACAGGGGCGGGATACGCAGTATTTT. Its protein product is CASSSPGQGRDTQYF.

The V call is TRBV20-1, the J call TRBJ1-4; no firm D call. Trimming removed 3 bases at V and 7 bases at J, with 18 bases between. This CDR3 is 15 amino acids long. The germline V gene encodes CDR1 DFQATT and CDR2 SNEGSKA (reference sequence). The chain's CDR3 is CSASLILPGSEKLFF. CDR3 sequence (DNA): TGCAGTGCTAGTTTGATCTTGCCTGGGAGTGAAAAACTGTTTTTT.

This rearrangement joins TRBV9 to TRBJ2-5; maybe TRBD1 (6 bases). The ends were cut back, 4 bases at V and 7 bases at J, with 17 bases in the middle. The germline gives CDR1 SGDLS, CDR2 YYNGEE. The CDR3 covers 14 residues. The CDR3 protein is CASSSGDVFGTQYF. DNA of the CDR3: TGTGCCAGCAGCTCAGGGGACGTATTCGGGACCCAGTACTTC.

This clonotype was detected a few times. The chain recombines TRBV7-3 with TRBJ2-1; 9 nucleotides match TRBD2. CDR1 and CDR2 (germline): SGHTA, FQGTGA. The CDR3 consists of 17 residues. After removal of 3 bases from V and 0 bases from J, the junction contained 6 bases not matched to a gene. The CDR3 coding sequence is TGTGCCAGCAGCTTGAGCGGGGGGTACAGCTCCTACAATGAGCAGTTCTTC. Its protein is CASSLSGGYSSYNEQFF.

This chain joins TRBV7-9 and TRBJ1-2, with D perhaps matching TRBD1 (6 bases). The CDR3 runs to 16 residues. Deletions cut 4 bases from V and 4 bases from J, with 19 bases between. CDR1 is SEHNR and CDR2 is FQNEAQ in the germline V gene (reference sequence). The CDR3 DNA sequence: TGTGCCAGCAGCTCCAAACGATGGGGGGCCGGCTATGGCTACACCTTC. It encodes CASSSKRWGAGYGYTF.

The V call is TRBV3-1, the J call TRBJ2-5, with 8 bases identical to TRBD2. With 3 bases clipped from V and 1 base from J, the junction kept 7 bases outside the gene matches. Germline V lookup: CDR1 LGHDT, CDR2 YNNKEL (reference sequence). The CDR3 has 16 residues. The DNA for the CDR3 is TGTGCCAGCAGCCACCTAGGCGGGGGGCTCCAAGAGACCCAGTACTTC. Residues: CASSHLGGGLQETQYF.

The chain uses TRBV7-9 and TRBJ1-1; D is ambiguous. Germline CDR1 SEHNR, CDR2 FQNEAQ (reference sequence). The germline V and J ends were trimmed by 4 bases and 3 bases, with 9 bases remaining between them. The CDR3 has 13 residues. CDR3 nucleotide sequence: TGTGCCAGCAGCTCGTCGGCGGACACTGAAGCTTTCTTT. Translation: CASSSSADTEAFF.

Remarks on this clonotype: An end of the junction does not agree with germline; a read error may underlie this. The rearrangement uses TRBV4-3 and TRBJ1-2, with D possibly TRBD1 on 5 matching bases. The CDR3 covers 12 residues. Germline CDR1 LGHNA, CDR2 YSLEER. The CDR3 DNA is TGCGCCAGCAGCCAAGATCATGGGGGACCCGCCTTC. Protein product: CASSQDHGGPAF.

The CDR3 is CASSISTIYGYTF. CDR3 nucleotides: TGTGCCAGTAGTATAAGTACAATCTATGGCTACACCTTC. The rearrangement uses TRBV19 and TRBJ1-2, with D uncertain. This CDR3 spans 13 amino acids. V was trimmed by 2 bases and J by 4 bases, leaving 8 bases between them. In germline, CDR1 is LNHDA, CDR2 SQIVND (reference sequence).

This clonotype was found many times. The V gene is TRBV7-6, the J gene TRBJ2-5; D is unresolved. The germline V gene has CDR1 SGHVS and CDR2 FNYEAQ. V lost 4 bases to trimming and J lost 5 bases, with 8 bases between them. The CDR3 totals 12 residues. The CDR3 coding sequence is TGTGCCAGCAGCTCTCTCTCGGAGACCCAGTACTTC. Protein: CASSSLSETQYF.

This clonotype was seen more than once but under ten times. The V and J genes are TRBV10-3 and TRBJ2-2, with 8 positions matching TRBD2. Germline lookup yields CDR1 ENHRY and CDR2 SYGVKD. The CDR3 has 15 residues. J gave up 7 bases and V 4 bases, and 8 bases lay outside the gene matches. CDR3 in amino acids: CAISAQRGSGGELFF. CDR3 coding DNA: TGTGCCATCAGTGCACAGCGGGGGTCAGGCGGGGAGCTGTTTTTT.

This clonotype was detected only a few times. The rearrangement uses TRBV7-2 and TRBJ1-2; 7 bases map to TRBD1. The trim removed 1 base at V and 5 bases at J, leaving 7 bases unmatched. CDR1 is SGHTA, CDR2 FQGNSA, per germline. There are 15 residues in the CDR3. CDR3 coding DNA: TGTGCCAGCAGCTTAGAGGGTAGGGGGCTTTATGGCTACACCTTC. It specifies CASSLEGRGLYGYTF.

This clonotype has only a few counts. This sequence joins TRBV19 and TRBJ2-1; D is perhaps TRBD1 or TRBD2 (5 bases each). This CDR3 contains 14 residues. Trimming shortened V by 6 bases and J by 9 bases, and 18 bases separated the two germline ends. From germline, CDR1 is LNHDA and CDR2 SQIVND (reference sequence). The DNA for the CDR3 is TGTGCCAGTAGCTATCGAGCGGACAACAGTGAGCAGTTCTTC. It translates to CASSYRADNSEQFF.

There are a few counts of this clonotype. The chain joins TRBV7-2 to TRBJ2-3, with 8 bases aligning to TRBD2. The CDR3 loop spans 15 amino acids. Unmatched junction bases numbered 6, after V lost 5 bases and J lost 2 bases. Germline CDR1 is SGHTA and CDR2 is FQGNSA. CDR3 sequence reads: CASSTRTSYTDTQYF. In DNA form, the CDR3 reads TGTGCCAGCAGCACACGGACTAGCTACACAGATACGCAGTATTTT.

This clonotype was found many times. The CDR3 region has the DNA TGTGCCAGCAGCTTAGTCTTAGGGACTGGAAACACCATATATTTT. Translated, it gives CASSLVLGTGNTIYF. J is TRBJ1-3 and V is TRBV7-2; D remains unclear. Germline assignment: CDR1 SGHTA and CDR2 FQGNSA. Trimming cost V 1 base and J 2 bases, with 9 bases left between them. This CDR3 spans 15 amino acids.

In this sample, this clonotype turned up a few times. This chain joins TRBV29-1 and TRBJ2-3; D is possibly TRBD2 (7 bases). The CDR3 is made up of 13 amino acids. The germline V and J ends were trimmed by 8 bases and 2 bases, with 14 bases remaining between them. Germline V lookup: CDR1 SQVTM, CDR2 ANQGSEA. The CDR3 protein is CSQGRDHTDTQYF. The CDR3 region has the DNA TGCAGCCAGGGGAGGGACCACACAGATACGCAGTATTTT.

This clonotype has only a few counts. J is TRBJ2-3 and V is TRBV5-1, with 10 bases aligning to TRBD2. Germline loops: CDR1 SGHRS, CDR2 YFSETQ. The CDR3 has 15 residues. Trimming cost V 4 bases and J 4 bases; bases outside gene matches: 6. The CDR3 region is CASSPSGGGPDTQYF. CDR3 bases: TGCGCCAGCAGCCCGAGCGGGGGGGGCCCAGATACGCAGTATTTT.

This clonotype was picked up a small number of times. V usage is TRBV7-2 and J usage is TRBJ2-7; 7 nucleotides agree with TRBD2. The germline V gene has CDR1 SGHTA and CDR2 FQGNSA. The CDR3 contains 14 residues. V was clipped by 2 bases and J by 3 bases; unmatched bases: 4. This chain's CDR3 is CASSLSAGDYEQYF. The CDR3 region has the DNA TGTGCCAGCAGCTTAAGTGCGGGGGACTACGAGCAGTACTTC.

This clonotype was seen ten or more times. Here the CDR3 DNA reads TGTGCCAGCAGTTTGTATCAGGACAGGGGAATAGAGCAGTTCTTC. Its protein product is CASSLYQDRGIEQFF. The rearrangement links TRBV12-3 or TRBV12-4 to TRBJ2-1; 9 nucleotides line up with TRBD1. The CDR3 is 15 amino acids. With V trimmed by 3 bases and J by 10 bases, 10 bases remained unmatched.

This clonotype occurred a few times. The chain has TRBV9 and TRBJ2-3; D ambiguous. Trimming pared 0 bases from V and 4 bases from J, leaving 6 bases between. The V gene's germline CDR1 is SGDLS and CDR2 YYNGEE. The CDR3 spans 13 residues. The CDR3 loop reads CASSVGGPDTQYF. The DNA of the CDR3 is TGTGCCAGCAGCGTAGGAGGCCCAGATACGCAGTATTTT.

The CDR3 reads CASSTTGTGNQPQHF. The CDR3 DNA sequence: TGTGCCAGTAGTACAACCGGGACAGGAAATCAGCCCCAGCATTTT. This chain joins TRBV19 and TRBJ1-5, with 8 bases aligning to TRBD1. After removal of 4 bases from V and 4 bases from J, the junction contained 6 bases not matched to a gene. This CDR3 comprises 15 residues. Germline lookup yields CDR1 LNHDA and CDR2 SQIVND (reference sequence).

The chain couples TRBV2 to TRBJ1-6; perhaps TRBD1 as D (5 bases). The CDR3 covers 14 residues. V gave up 4 bases and J gave up 10 bases, with 14 bases separating them. The germline V gene encodes CDR1 SNHLY and CDR2 FYNNEI. The CDR3 DNA follows: TGTGCCAGCAGTGGTGAGGGGAGAGGGTCACCCCTCCACTTT. It encodes CASSGEGRGSPLHF.

This sequence joins TRBV29-1 and TRBJ1-2, with 8 nucleotides matching TRBD1. From germline, CDR1 is SQVTM and CDR2 ANQGSEA. After removal of 6 bases from V and 10 bases from J, the junction contained 10 bases not matched to a gene. The CDR3 extends over 12 amino acids. CDR3 sequence (DNA): TGCAGCGTCCGCGGACAGGGCTCGGACTACACCTTC. Translation gives CSVRGQGSDYTF.

In its sample, this clonotype was seen many times. The chain couples TRBV3-1 to TRBJ2-5; D ambiguous. The CDR3 is 11 amino acids. Germline V lookup: CDR1 LGHDT, CDR2 YNNKEL (reference sequence). Trimming left V 4 bases short and J 7 bases short, with 7 bases between. As DNA, the CDR3 is TGTGCCAGCAGCCTACAGTGGACCCAGTACTTC. This translates into CASSLQWTQYF.